This T cell receptor (beta chain) was obtained from a study of OX40 agonist ivuxolimab in advanced cancers. Whole-study context: Recorded diagnoses for dose-escalation patients were hepatocellular carcinoma, melanoma, renal cell or head and neck cancer.

Produced via immunoSEQ multiplex PCR; TCRdb's table is partial and in-frame only. The top ten hold 0.25% to 0.4% of the sample, which has some 80,000 clones, roughly 84% seen once. From germline, CDR1 is SGHTA and CDR2 FQGNSA. The germline V and J ends were trimmed by 2 bases and 2 bases, with 11 bases remaining between them. The CDR3 is 15 amino acids. The sequence was collected from an adult with an advanced solid tumor such as melanoma, head and neck, liver or kidney cancer. Sample: CD4+ or CD8+ T cells sorted from blood, taken in a trial of the OX40 agonist ivuxolimab. The genes are TRBV7-2 and TRBJ2-3; D remains unclear. The CDR3 loop is CASSLRTGPTDTQYF. The DNA of the CDR3 is TGTGCCAGCAGCTTACGGACCGGCCCCACAGATACGCAGTATTTT.